The clone carrying this TCR beta chain was counted ten times or more. What it binds is unknown. These data come from a study of Graves' ophthalmopathy and Graves' hyperthyroidism. On the study more broadly: Stable hyperthyroidism meant no progression to ophthalmopathy within 18 months of follow-up. Whole-study results and caveats: Predictions made by the model for ophthalmopathy progression reached 70.59% sensitivity and almost 75% specificity. Blood shared most expanded thyroid clonotypes above 0.001 frequency. Sensitivity of roughly 88% and specificity of around 76% were achieved when a 13-signature model separated ophthalmopathy from stable hyperthyroidism.

Researchers took RNA transcripts and amplified TCR beta CDR3 regions from them. First-round RT-PCR used HTBI primers; second-round multiplex PCR followed. TCRdb reprocessed the multiplex PCR reads with MiXCR, giving one entry per CDR3 protein. The sample shows about 1.2 million distinct CDR3 sequences, roughly 35% of them seen only once. Germline CDR1 ENHRY, CDR2 SYGVKD. V lost 8 bases to trimming and J lost 0 bases; unmatched junction nucleotides: 5. The CDR3 runs to 16 residues. Material: peripheral blood or thyroid tissue (not recorded which). The clonotype originates from an adult man with Graves' hyperthyroidism. The V and J genes are TRBV10-3 and TRBJ2-2; 11 nucleotides match TRBD1. The CDR3 loop reads CAISRTGGTNTGELFF. CDR3 coding DNA: TGTGCCATCTCGAGGACAGGGGGCACGAACACCGGGGAGCTGTTTTTT.